This T cell receptor beta chain was sequenced in a study of CD8+ T cells in alopecia areata. Extraction of RNA preceded its reverse transcription into cDNA, which served as the sequencing template. Profiled with immunoSEQ multiplex PCR; TCRdb holds only in-frame clones, not every one. Here the sample spans about 190,000 clones, approximately 60% being singletons. Treatment defined: oral pan-JAK inhibitor, 5-10 mg twice daily. CDR3 length: 12 residues. Germline-derived CDR1 and CDR2 are SQVTM and ANQGSEA. Trimming left V 7 bases short and J 9 bases short, with 16 bases between. The TCR originated in a human donor with alopecia areata. The specimen was CD4+ T cells sorted from blood, collected at week 4, from a patient treated with tofacitinib. V and J are TRBV29-1 and TRBJ2-4; either TRBD1 or TRBD2 may fit D (5 bases each). This chain's CDR3 is CSGGSQLGIQYF. CDR3 DNA: TGCAGCGGGGGGTCCCAGCTGGGCATTCAGTACTTC.